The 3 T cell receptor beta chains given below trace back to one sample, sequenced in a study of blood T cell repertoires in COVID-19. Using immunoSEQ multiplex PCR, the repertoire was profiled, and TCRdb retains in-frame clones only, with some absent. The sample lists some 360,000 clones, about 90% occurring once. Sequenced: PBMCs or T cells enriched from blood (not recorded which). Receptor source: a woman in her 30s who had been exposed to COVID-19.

CDR3 coding DNA: TGTGCCAGTAGTATAGTTTCAGGAGGGACTGAAGCTTTCTTT. This codes for CASSIVSGGTEAFF. The chain employs TRBV19 and TRBJ1-1; D gene unclear. Trimming removed 1 base at V and 5 bases at J, with 11 bases between. Germline V gene lookup returns CDR1 LNHDA and CDR2 SQIVND (reference sequence). This CDR3 comprises 14 residues.

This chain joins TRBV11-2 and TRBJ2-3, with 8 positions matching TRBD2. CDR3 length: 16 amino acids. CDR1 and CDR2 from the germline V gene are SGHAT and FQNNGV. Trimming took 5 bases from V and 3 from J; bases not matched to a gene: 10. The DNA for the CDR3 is TGTGCCAGCAGCCCTCAGCGGGAGTCGCGGACAGATACGCAGTATTTT. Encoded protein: CASSPQRESRTDTQYF.

The chain's CDR3 is CASSDLTGNTEAFF. CDR3 bases: TGTGCCAGCAGTGACCTTACAGGGAACACTGAAGCTTTCTTT. The chain carries TRBV6-1 and TRBJ1-1, with D possibly TRBD1 on 5 matching bases. The CDR3 is made up of 14 amino acids. CDR1 and CDR2 from the germline V gene are MNHNS and SASEGT. V dropped 3 bases and J dropped 1 base, with 9 bases sitting between them.